A single sample gave rise to the 32 T cell receptor beta chains below, sequenced in a study of a mutant IDH1 vaccine in newly diagnosed glioma. These TCRs' antigens remain unknown. Profiling relied on immunoSEQ multiplex PCR, and the TCRdb table lists in-frame clones only, not all of them. The table includes tens of thousands of clones, 81% detected once. Time point meaning: week 23, last vaccination. Mutant IDH1 20-mer peptide, at 300 ug, made up each vaccine dose, with topical imiquimod. This sample comprised PBMCs, obtained from a glioma patient whose treatment included an IDH1 peptide vaccine. These receptor sequences come from a woman aged 40 to 55 with glioma. Some clones in this sample may be carry-over from other donors' samples.

The V call is TRBV19, the J call TRBJ1-5; D gene ambiguous. Germline V gene sequence: CDR1 LNHDA, CDR2 SQIVND (reference sequence). This CDR3 has 13 residues. V lost 2 bases to trimming and J lost 4 bases, with 6 bases between them. CDR3: CASSINGNQPQHF. Here the CDR3 DNA reads TGTGCCAGTAGTATAAATGGTAATCAGCCCCAGCATTTT.

This clone appeared a single time. CDR3 sequence reads: CASSSHNPRRGRVAEAFF. CDR3 in DNA: TGTGCCAGTAGTTCCCATAATCCGCGCAGGGGGCGCGTAGCTGAAGCTTTCTTT. The rearrangement joins TRBV19 to TRBJ1-1; the match to TRBD1 covers 8 bases. CDR1 and CDR2 from the germline V gene are LNHDA and SQIVND (reference sequence). J gave up 6 bases and V 5 bases, and 20 bases lay outside the gene matches. The CDR3 is 18 amino acids.

The rearrangement links TRBV6-1 to TRBJ1-2; 7 nucleotides align to TRBD1. The CDR3 totals 13 residues. V lost 4 bases to trimming and J lost 10 bases; unmatched junction nucleotides: 9. CDR1 is MNHNS and CDR2 is SASEGT in the germline V gene. This CDR3 is CASSAGQAGDYTF. In DNA form, the CDR3 reads TGTGCCAGCAGTGCAGGACAGGCCGGTGACTACACCTTC.

V is TRBV2 and J is TRBJ1-5; TRBD1 aligns across 9 bases. Germline CDR1 and CDR2: SNHLY and FYNNEI. The CDR3 is made up of 15 amino acids. With 5 bases clipped from V and 7 bases from J, the junction kept 9 bases outside the gene matches. CDR3 loop: CASSLWTGARQPQHF. The CDR3 DNA follows: TGTGCCAGCAGTCTATGGACAGGGGCTCGACAGCCCCAGCATTTT.

The rearrangement links TRBV18 to TRBJ2-5, with no clear D. V lost 6 bases and J lost 9, with 20 bases in between. Germline V gene sequence: CDR1 KGHSH, CDR2 LQKENI. CDR3 length: 14 residues. The CDR3 DNA is TGTGCCAGCTCCCCCCAGAACGACCGAACCGCCCAGTACTTC. Translated: CASSPQNDRTAQYF.

The chain links TRBV6-6 to TRBJ1-5; 7 positions agree with TRBD1. The CDR3 has 16 residues. CDR1 is MNHNY and CDR2 is SVGAGI in the germline V gene (reference sequence). With 4 bases clipped from V and 2 bases from J, the junction kept 8 bases outside the gene matches. For the CDR3, the DNA is TGTGCCAGCAGTTCAGGGGGAGGGCATGGCAATCAGCCCCAGCATTTT. Protein: CASSSGGGHGNQPQHF.

The V call is TRBV5-6, the J call TRBJ1-1; 9 nucleotides match TRBD1. This CDR3 has 14 amino acids. Germline CDR1 reads SGHDT; CDR2 reads YYEEEE. The ends lost 4 bases at V and 4 bases at J; junction bases unmatched: 5. CDR3 nucleotides: TGTGCCAGCAGCCCGGGACAGGGAGGCACTGAAGCTTTCTTT. Its translation: CASSPGQGGTEAFF.

DNA of the CDR3: TGTGCCAGCAGCCAGACTAGCGGGCAAGAGACCCAGTACTTC. It specifies CASSQTSGQETQYF. The chain couples TRBV4-2 to TRBJ2-5; TRBD2 aligns across 10 bases. The CDR3 loop spans 14 amino acids. Germline values: CDR1 LGHNA, CDR2 YNFKEQ. V gave up 3 bases and J gave up 2 bases; unmatched junction bases: 0.

The rearrangement joins TRBV6-1 to TRBJ1-4, with D hard to call. CDR1 is MNHNS, CDR2 SASEGT, per germline. The CDR3 extends over 14 amino acids. The germline V and J ends were trimmed by 7 bases and 0 bases, with 9 bases remaining between them. For the CDR3, the DNA is TGTGCCAGCACCCAACTGGCAACTAATGAAAAACTGTTTTTT. Amino acids: CASTQLATNEKLFF.

This clone was recorded only once. The chain carries TRBV19 and TRBJ1-5; D is ambiguous. Between the trimmed V and J ends, which lost 5 bases and 4 bases, there was a span of 6 bases. Germline lookup yields CDR1 LNHDA and CDR2 SQIVND (reference sequence). This CDR3 has 12 residues. The CDR3 DNA sequence: TGTGCCAGTAGTGACTTAAATCAGCCCCAGCATTTT. This translates into CASSDLNQPQHF.

V gene TRBV15 combines with J gene TRBJ1-2; D possibly corresponds to TRBD1 (5 bases). Between the trimmed V and J ends, which lost 0 bases and 5 bases, there was a span of 13 bases. Germline V gene lookup returns CDR1 LNHNV and CDR2 YYDKDF (reference sequence). This CDR3 spans 15 amino acids. In nucleotides, the CDR3 is TGTGCCACCAGCAGAGAAAGCGGACAACTATATGGCTACACCTTC. This translates into CATSRESGQLYGYTF.

This chain joins TRBV19 and TRBJ2-6; D is unclear. Trimming pared 6 bases from V and 0 bases from J, leaving 6 bases between. Germline CDR1 is LNHDA and CDR2 is SQIVND (reference sequence). This CDR3 comprises 14 residues. CDR3 protein: CASRQISGANVLTF. The CDR3, as DNA: TGTGCCAGTAGACAGATCTCTGGGGCCAACGTCCTGACTTTC.

A single count supports this clone. V and J are TRBV7-2 and TRBJ2-7; D possibly corresponds to TRBD2 (5 bases). V shed 2 bases and J shed 7 bases, with 15 bases lying between them. The CDR3 consists of 14 residues. The germline V gene has CDR1 SGHTA and CDR2 FQGNSA. For the CDR3, the DNA is TGTGCCAGCAGCTTAATCCGGGAAATTGGGGAGCAGTACTTC. This encodes CASSLIREIGEQYF.

This clone was found a few times. The V and J genes are TRBV9 and TRBJ1-6; 10 bases align to TRBD1. Trimming at V came to 3 bases and at J to 10 bases, leaving 7 bases not matched to a gene. CDR3 length: 15 amino acids. Germline CDR1 reads SGDLS; CDR2 reads YYNGEE. The CDR3 spells CASSARQGAESPLHF. Here the CDR3 DNA reads TGTGCCAGCAGCGCCCGACAGGGGGCCGAATCACCCCTCCACTTT.

A single count supports this clone. The rearrangement joins TRBV10-3 to TRBJ2-2; TRBD2 agrees at 9 bases. The CDR3 is 16 amino acids. V was pared by 11 bases and J by 5 bases, with 15 bases of the junction left unmatched. Germline V lookup: CDR1 ENHRY, CDR2 SYGVKD. The CDR3 reads CAARDPRGGSTGELFF. The DNA of the CDR3 is TGTGCCGCCCGGGATCCGCGGGGGGGCAGTACCGGGGAGCTGTTTTTT.

V gene TRBV6-6 combines with J gene TRBJ1-5, with TRBD1 matching over 7 bases. After removal of 11 bases from V and 6 bases from J, the junction contained 16 bases not matched to a gene. The CDR3 has 15 amino acids. The germline V gene encodes CDR1 MNHNY and CDR2 SVGAGI (reference sequence). CDR3 region: CAASDPQGQRQPQHF. DNA for the CDR3: TGTGCCGCGAGCGATCCACAGGGGCAACGTCAGCCCCAGCATTTT.

The sample holds a few counts of this clone. This chain connects TRBV2 to TRBJ2-7; 8 bases agree with TRBD2. The germline V gene encodes CDR1 SNHLY and CDR2 FYNNEI. This CDR3 region has 15 residues. The trim removed 6 bases at V and 1 base at J, leaving 8 bases unmatched. The CDR3 loop reads CASRGGTRPSYEQYF. CDR3 coding DNA: TGTGCCAGCAGAGGAGGGACTAGACCTTCCTACGAGCAGTACTTC.

The gene calls are TRBV6-6 and TRBJ2-7; D gene ambiguous. Deletions cut 4 bases from V and 4 bases from J, with 11 bases between. Germline V lookup: CDR1 MNHNY, CDR2 SVGAGI (reference sequence). The CDR3 covers 13 residues. CDR3 sequence: CASSSWTEYEQYF. The CDR3 region has the DNA TGTGCCAGCAGTTCATGGACGGAATACGAGCAGTACTTC.

This chain uses TRBV6-6 with TRBJ1-2; no clear D. Trimming took off 2 bases at V and 8 bases at J, with 12 bases between the two ends. Germline CDR1 MNHNY, CDR2 SVGAGI (reference sequence). The CDR3 runs to 13 residues. The CDR3 DNA sequence: TGTGCCAGCAGTTACGGAATTCTCGAGGGCTACACCTTC. It specifies CASSYGILEGYTF.

This chain connects TRBV2 to TRBJ1-1, with D possibly being TRBD1 (6 bases). Germline V gene sequence: CDR1 SNHLY, CDR2 FYNNEI. The V end was cut by 5 bases, the J end by 0 bases, with 13 bases between. The CDR3 is made up of 15 amino acids. CDR3 nucleotide sequence: TGTGCCAGCAGTCAGGACAGTCCCATGAACACTGAAGCTTTCTTT. Translated, it gives CASSQDSPMNTEAFF. The full variable domain, completed using reference TRBV2 and TRBJ1-1, is EPEVTQTPSHQVTQMGQEVILRCVPISNHLYFYWYRQILGQKVEFLVSFYNNEISEKSEIFDDQFSVERPDGSNFTLKIRSTKLEDSAMYFCASSQDSPMNTEAFFGQGTRLTVV.

V and J are TRBV19 and TRBJ2-7; perhaps TRBD1 as D (6 bases). In germline, CDR1 is LNHDA, CDR2 SQIVND (reference sequence). This CDR3 is built from 15 residues. Trimming removed 8 bases from V and 0 bases from J, with 17 bases in between. The CDR3 here is CASQAGTGPSYEQYF. In nucleotides, the CDR3 is TGTGCCAGTCAGGCTGGAACAGGGCCCTCCTACGAGCAGTACTTC.

This chain joins TRBV18 and TRBJ1-1, with D possibly TRBD1 on 5 matching bases. This CDR3 has 11 residues. Trimming removed 2 bases from V and 7 bases from J, with 5 bases in between. CDR1 and CDR2 from the germline V gene are KGHSH and LQKENI. CDR3 in amino acids: CASSPDSEAFF. CDR3 nucleotides: TGTGCCAGCTCACCAGACAGTGAAGCTTTCTTT.

The rearrangement links TRBV4-2 to TRBJ2-5; 7 bases fit TRBD2. The germline V gene has CDR1 LGHNA and CDR2 YNFKEQ. Trimming removed 0 bases from V and 4 bases from J; junction bases left unmatched: 2. This CDR3 has 14 amino acids. The CDR3 sequence: CASSQELAAETQYF. The CDR3, as DNA: TGTGCCAGCAGCCAAGAGCTAGCGGCAGAGACCCAGTACTTC.

DNA for the CDR3: TGTGCCAGCAGCCAAACAGGGTGGGCTCAGCCCCAGCATTTT. It encodes CASSQTGWAQPQHF. The V gene is TRBV14, the J gene TRBJ1-5; a possible D gene is TRBD1 (6 bases). Per germline, CDR1 SGHDN and CDR2 FVKESK. V was clipped by 2 bases and J by 6 bases, with 11 bases between them. The CDR3 has 14 amino acids.

This sequence joins TRBV7-2 and TRBJ2-3; D is tentatively TRBD1 or TRBD2 (6 bases each). This CDR3 is 16 amino acids long. V was shortened by 2 bases and J by 0 bases, with 12 bases between the two germline ends. From germline, CDR1 is SGHTA and CDR2 FQGNSA. The CDR3 DNA reads TGTGCCAGCAGCTTACACGGGGGCTCTAGCACAGATACGCAGTATTTT. Amino acids: CASSLHGGSSTDTQYF.

This chain connects TRBV19 to TRBJ2-1, with TRBD2 identical over 7 bases. From germline, CDR1 is LNHDA and CDR2 SQIVND (reference sequence). V dropped 3 bases and J dropped 9; count of bases not matched to a gene: 11. The CDR3 is made up of 15 amino acids. DNA for the CDR3: TGTGCCAGTAGTATTACTGGCGGGGGAGTCGGTGAGCAGTTCTTC. This gives the protein CASSITGGGVGEQFF.

V gene TRBV6-5 combines with J gene TRBJ1-5; TRBD1 is a possible D gene (5 bases). This CDR3 contains 13 residues. V was shortened by 6 bases and J by 5 bases, with 11 bases between the two germline ends. Germline assignment: CDR1 MNHEY and CDR2 SVGAGI. Here the CDR3 reads CASSRGHYQPQHF. For the CDR3, the DNA is TGTGCCAGCAGCCGTGGACACTATCAGCCCCAGCATTTT.

The genes are TRBV5-4 and TRBJ1-2; D not certain. The CDR3 is 13 residues long. CDR1 SGHNT and CDR2 YYREEE come from the germline V gene (reference sequence). Trimming left V 0 bases short and J 8 bases short, with 11 bases between. The CDR3 protein is CASSLEGPRGYTF. The CDR3 DNA follows: TGTGCCAGCAGCTTGGAAGGACCCCGGGGCTACACCTTC.

The rearrangement joins TRBV11-2 to TRBJ2-7; D call uncertain. V was trimmed by 5 bases and J by 0 bases, leaving 11 bases between them. The germline V gene has CDR1 SGHAT and CDR2 FQNNGV. There are 14 residues in the CDR3. The DNA for the CDR3 is TGTGCCAGCAGCGAAGGGTGGGACTCCTACGAGCAGTACTTC. It is translated as CASSEGWDSYEQYF.

The rearrangement links TRBV5-3 to TRBJ2-1; D is unresolved. TRBV5-3 is noted as an ORF with a role that remains uncertain. The ends were cut back, 0 bases at V and 6 bases at J, with 4 bases in the middle. The CDR3 is 12 residues long. For the CDR3, the DNA is TGTGCCAGAAGCTTGGAGATCAATGAGCAGTTCTTC. Protein: CARSLEINEQFF.

The count of this clone is one. V and J are TRBV15 and TRBJ2-2; TRBD2 is a possible D gene (5 bases). Germline CDR1 is LNHNV and CDR2 is YYDKDF (reference sequence). V dropped 6 bases and J dropped 3 bases, with 8 bases sitting between them. This CDR3 is built from 13 residues. CDR3: CATSSSDTGELFF. DNA for the CDR3: TGTGCCACCAGTAGTAGCGACACCGGGGAGCTGTTTTTT.

The V and J genes are TRBV27 and TRBJ2-6; 7 nucleotides line up with TRBD1. There are 18 residues in the CDR3. Germline V CDR1 and CDR2: MNHEY, SMNVEV (reference sequence). V lost 3 bases, J lost 0 bases, and 8 bases stayed unmatched. The CDR3 nucleotides are TGTGCCAGCAGTTTTTCTGGGACAGCAAGCTCTGGGGCCAACGTCCTGACTTTC. Its translation is CASSFSGTASSGANVLTF.